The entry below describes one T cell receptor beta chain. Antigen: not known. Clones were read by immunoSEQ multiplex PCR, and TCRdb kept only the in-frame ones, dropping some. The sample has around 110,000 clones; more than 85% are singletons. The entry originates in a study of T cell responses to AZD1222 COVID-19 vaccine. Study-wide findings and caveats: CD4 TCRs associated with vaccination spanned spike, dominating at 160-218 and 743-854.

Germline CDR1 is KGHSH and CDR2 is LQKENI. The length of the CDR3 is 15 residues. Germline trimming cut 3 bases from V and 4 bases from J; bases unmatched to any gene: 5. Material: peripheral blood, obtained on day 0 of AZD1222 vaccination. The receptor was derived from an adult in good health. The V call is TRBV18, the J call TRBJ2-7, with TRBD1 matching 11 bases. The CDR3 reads CASSPRGQGGYEQYF. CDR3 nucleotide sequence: TGTGCCAGCTCACCTAGGGGACAGGGGGGGTACGAGCAGTACTTC. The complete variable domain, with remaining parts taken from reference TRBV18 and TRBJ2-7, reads NAGVMQNPRHLVRRRGQEARLRCSPMKGHSHVYWYRQLPEEGLKFMVYLQKENIIDESGMPKERFSAEFPKEGPSILRIQQVVRGDSAAYFCASSPRGQGGYEQYFGPGTRLTVT.